This T cell receptor beta chain came from a study of early T cells in non-severe SARS-CoV-2 infection. For the study at large: Sequencing targeted bulk RNA from unsorted whole blood, leaving chains unpaired.

The study's findings and limits: Lookups in VDJdb leaned toward anti-spike CD8 responses and missed private and CD4 specificities.

TCRdb redid the calling of the 5' RACE reads with MiXCR, one entry per CDR3 protein. The table includes 85,000 to 90,000 distinct CDR3 sequences, approximately 15% detected once. In its sample, this clonotype was seen many times. The antigen is unknown. Per the germline V gene, CDR1 is SQVTM and CDR2 is ANQGSEA. Deletions cut 4 bases from V and 6 bases from J, with 12 bases between. The CDR3 loop spans 12 amino acids. The receptor's source is an adult who was a healthcare worker with PCR-confirmed SARS-CoV-2 infection or an uninfected control (not recorded which). The V call is TRBV29-1, the J call TRBJ1-2; the D gene is possibly TRBD1 (5 bases). Sequenced input: whole blood. For the CDR3, the DNA is TGCAGCGTTGTCGCGGGGGAGAATGGCTACACCTTC. Residues: CSVVAGENGYTF.